Detailed here is one T cell receptor (beta chain). Its target is unknown. TCRdb used MiXCR to reprocess the 5' RACE reads, holding one entry per CDR3 protein. There are under 400,000 distinct CDR3 sequences in the sample; approximately 10% occur only once, and roughly 9.5% lies in the top ten. The entry originates in a study of CD8 T cells in ankylosing spondylitis. Study-wide points: Significant enrichment of disease-linked clones was reported in matched ankylosing spondylitis synovial fluid.

The receptor was derived from a female donor with ankylosing spondylitis or in good health (not recorded which). Sequenced sample: blood, either unsorted or a sorted T cell fraction (not recorded which).

CDR3 region: CASSTPPGAGVTDTQYF. The CDR3 DNA sequence: TGCGCCAGCAGCACCCCCCCTGGTGCGGGAGTTACAGATACGCAGTATTTT. The J gene is TRBJ2-3, the V gene TRBV5-1; 7 bases match TRBD2. There are 17 residues in the CDR3. CDR1 SGHRS and CDR2 YFSETQ come from the germline V gene. Trimming at V came to 4 bases and at J to 3 bases, leaving 14 bases not matched to a gene.